In its sample, the clone carrying this T cell receptor beta chain was seen many times. The antigen remains undetermined. Everyone who donated was a healthy Caucasian. The data stem from a study of identical twins. Study-wide results and caveats: Invariant MAIT and iNKT cells are populations that could partly confound zero-insertion analyses. In beta out-of-frame sequences, the excess sharing between twins was weaker. The conclusions drew on cross-sectional statistical analysis instead of tracking the same donors.

TCRdb re-derived calls from the 5' RACE reads in MiXCR, one entry per CDR3 protein. The sample consists of 200,000 to 250,000 distinct CDR3 sequences, about 7% of them appearing once. V was cut by 8 bases and J by 0 bases, with 10 bases left in between. This CDR3 region has 13 residues. Looked up from germline, CDR1 is MGHRA and CDR2 is YSYEKL. The data were also submitted as part of a second study, on yellow fever vaccine responses in identical twins.

The chain combines TRBV4-1 with TRBJ2-5; D remains unclear. The receptor was isolated from a woman under 30 in good health. The sample consisted of memory (CD45RO+) T cells sorted from blood. The CDR3 loop reads CASSRSNQETQYF. The CDR3 bases are TGCGCCAGCTCGAGGAGCAACCAAGAGACCCAGTACTTC.